A single T cell receptor beta chain is shown here with its context. This specimen belongs to a study of T-cell reconstitution after alpha-beta-depleted transplantation in children. V was trimmed by 7 bases and J by 4 bases, leaving 12 bases between them. The CDR3 has 12 residues. Germline CDR1 and CDR2: SQVTM and ANQGSEA. For TCRbeta, the library was prepared with unique molecular identifiers. MiXCR, applied by TCRdb to the PCR reads, yields one record per CDR3 protein. The sample records about 200,000 distinct CDR3 sequences, around 9.2% being singletons. The source material was PBMCs, mostly from graft donor cells, sampled 360 days after TCRalphabeta/CD19-depleted stem cell transplant. The clonotype comes from a male patient between 2 and 9 years old who had a stem cell transplant for acute myeloid leukemia, so the T cells may come from the graft donor. The chain recombines TRBV29-1 with TRBJ2-3, with D perhaps TRBD1 (6 bases). CDR3 amino acids: CSGAGVSDTQYF. The CDR3 DNA sequence: TGCAGCGGCGCAGGGGTTTCAGATACGCAGTATTTT.